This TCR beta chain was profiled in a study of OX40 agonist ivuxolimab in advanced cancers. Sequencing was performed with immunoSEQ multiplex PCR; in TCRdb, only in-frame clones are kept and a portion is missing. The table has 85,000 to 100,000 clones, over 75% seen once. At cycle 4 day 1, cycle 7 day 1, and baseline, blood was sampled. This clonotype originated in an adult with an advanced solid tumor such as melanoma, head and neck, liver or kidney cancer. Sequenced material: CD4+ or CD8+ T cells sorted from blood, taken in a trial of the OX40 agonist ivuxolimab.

This CDR3 reads CASSFGQGEAFF. For the CDR3, the DNA is TGTGCCAGCAGCTTCGGACAGGGTGAAGCTTTCTTT. The chain carries TRBV7-6 and TRBJ1-1, with 8 bases fitting TRBD1. Germline assignment: CDR1 SGHVS and CDR2 FNYEAQ. The CDR3 extends over 12 amino acids. Trimming at V came to 3 bases and at J to 7 bases, leaving 1 base not matched to a gene.